Detailed here is one TCR beta chain. Measured with immunoSEQ multiplex PCR; TCRdb has only the in-frame clones, and not every one. Of some 670,000 clones in the sample, about 87% were seen once. These data belong to a study of blood T cell repertoires in COVID-19. Background on the study: COVID-19 samples from acute and convalescent phases originated in the United States, Italy and Spain. Nucleic acid was either cDNA or gDNA, and it came from T cells, B-cell-depleted T cells, or PBMCs.

V was cut by 4 bases and J by 5 bases, with 9 bases left in between. This CDR3 comprises 14 residues. CDR1 is MNHEY and CDR2 is SMNVEV in the germline V gene (reference sequence). The material sequenced was peripheral blood. The TCR sequence derives from a woman between 18 and 29 years old with acute or convalescent COVID-19. This chain connects TRBV27 to TRBJ1-6, with D tentatively TRBD1 (6 bases). The CDR3 loop reads CASSSRTDNSPLHF. CDR3 in DNA: TGTGCCAGCAGTTCGCGGACAGATAATTCACCCCTCCACTTT.